A selection of T cell receptor beta chains follows, all from one sample in a study of blood T cell repertoires in COVID-19. The method was immunoSEQ multiplex PCR; TCRdb's version includes in-frame clones alone and lacks a portion of them. The table has about 27,000 clones, approximately 70% seen once. The sequenced sample was peripheral blood. Receptor source: a man aged 55-75 years with active or convalescent COVID-19. Each CDR3 is given with its conserved first and last residue. The order of the fields is V gene, clone size, J gene, D gene, CDR3 protein, CDR3 DNA. A D gene is named only where the DNA matches it firmly. Rows may omit the clone size; those that give it use once, few, many or a size class.

>TRBV20-1|NA|TRBJ2-7|NA
CSAIGQFEQYF
TGCAGTGCTATCGGACAGTTCGAGCAGTACTTC
>TRBV5-5|medium-sized|TRBJ1-4|NA
CASSLEGVTNEKLFF
TGTGCCAGCAGCTTGGAGGGGGTGACTAATGAAAAACTGTTTTTT
>TRBV28|NA|TRBJ1-6|TRBD1
CASSLFATGVRAPLHF
TGTGCCAGCAGTTTATTCGCGACAGGGGTTAGGGCACCCCTCCACTTT
>TRBV10-3|few|TRBJ1-2|TRBD1
CAISYLRDRFGYTF
TGTGCCATCAGTTATCTCCGGGACAGGTTTGGCTACACCTTC
>TRBV9|NA|TRBJ2-3|NA
CASSLGGKGTDTQYF
TGTGCCAGCAGCCTCGGAGGGAAGGGGACAGATACGCAGTATTTT
>TRBV21-1|NA|TRBJ2-1|NA
CASSEGGLAGGEGVSYNEQFF
TGTGCCAGCAGCGAAGGGGGACTAGCGGGAGGGGAGGGAGTTAGCTACAATGAGCAGTTCTTC
>TRBV12-5|once|TRBJ1-5|NA
CASGLGSGGNSNQPQHF
TGTGCTAGTGGTTTGGGGTCGGGGGGCAATAGCAATCAGCCCCAGCATTTT
>TRBV5-6|NA|TRBJ2-7|NA
CASSLKGPTYEQYF
TGTGCCAGCAGCTTGAAGGGGCCGACCTACGAGCAGTACTTC
>TRBV30|once|TRBJ2-1|TRBD2
CAWSSMGQRESGEQFF
TGTGCCTGGAGTTCTATGGGCCAGCGGGAGTCGGGGGAGCAGTTCTTC
>TRBV13|NA|TRBJ1-1|TRBD1
CASSLAGTGALEAFF
TGTGCCAGCAGCTTAGCCGGGACAGGGGCCCTTGAAGCTTTCTTT
>TRBV7-9|NA|TRBJ2-7|TRBD1
CASSQGGTVRNEQYF
TGTGCCAGCAGCCAAGGTGGGACAGTGAGAAACGAGCAGTACTTC
>TRBV14|few|TRBJ2-7|NA
CASGRGQAAYEQYF
TGTGCCAGTGGCCGGGGACAAGCGGCGTACGAGCAGTACTTC
>TRBV7-9|NA|TRBJ2-5|NA
CASSSQETQYF
TGTGCCAGCAGCTCTCAAGAGACCCAGTACTTC
>TRBV7-2|NA|TRBJ1-1|TRBD1
CASSPHITGGTEAFF
TGTGCCAGCAGCCCGCACATAACAGGGGGCACTGAAGCTTTCTTT
>TRBV7-9|NA|TRBJ1-2|TRBD1
CASSSPSGQGPGGYTF
TGTGCCAGCAGCTCCCCCTCGGGACAGGGACCGGGAGGCTACACCTTC
>TRBV2|once|TRBJ2-1|NA
CASSEARAGEQFF
TGTGCCAGCAGTGAAGCGCGGGCAGGTGAGCAGTTCTTC